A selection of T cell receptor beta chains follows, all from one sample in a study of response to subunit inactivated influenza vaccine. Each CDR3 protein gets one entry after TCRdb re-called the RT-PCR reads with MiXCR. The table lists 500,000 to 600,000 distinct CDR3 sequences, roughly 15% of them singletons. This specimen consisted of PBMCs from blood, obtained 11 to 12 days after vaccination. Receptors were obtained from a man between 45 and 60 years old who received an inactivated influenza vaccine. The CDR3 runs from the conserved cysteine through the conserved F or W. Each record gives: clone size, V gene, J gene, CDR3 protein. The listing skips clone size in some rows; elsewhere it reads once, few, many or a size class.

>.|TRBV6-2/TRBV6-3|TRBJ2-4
CASKLQAGGGTSGRRNIQYF
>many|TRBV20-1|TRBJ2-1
CSARGDRVAASSYNEQFF
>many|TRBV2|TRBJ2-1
CASALAGAYNEQFF
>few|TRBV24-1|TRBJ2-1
CATSDFGRTHNEQFF
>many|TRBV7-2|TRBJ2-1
CASSLIRELNEQFF
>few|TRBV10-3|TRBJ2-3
CAISWDSPTDTQYF
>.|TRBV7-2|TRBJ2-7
CASSLGIRVGQQYF
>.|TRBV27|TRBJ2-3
CASSLSGGPLDTQYF
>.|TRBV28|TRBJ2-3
CASSLFTVRVDTQYF
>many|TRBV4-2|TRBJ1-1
CASSQEDMPNTEAFF
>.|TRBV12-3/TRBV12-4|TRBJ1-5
CASSLGGQGAYQPQHF
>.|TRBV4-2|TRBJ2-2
CASSLPGITGELFF
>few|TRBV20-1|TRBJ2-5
CSASSGYLETQYF
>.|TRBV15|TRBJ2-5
CATSRDNKNQETQYF
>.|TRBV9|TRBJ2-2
CASSVPNTGELFF
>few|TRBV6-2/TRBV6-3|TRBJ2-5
CAGGRVGGAKYF
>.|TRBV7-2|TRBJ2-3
CASSSSGGYWGTDTQYF